This record concerns one TCR beta chain sequence. The data are from a study of CD8 T cells in Susac syndrome. RNA totalling roughly 0.45 to 1 ug underwent reverse transcription with random hexamers. Multiplex immunoSEQ PCR targeted 54 Vbeta and 13 Jbeta TCR beta segments. TCRdb called the immunoSEQ multiplex PCR reads again in MiXCR, with one record for every CDR3 protein. Here the sample spans some 130,000 distinct CDR3 sequences, roughly 80% being singletons. This receptor was taken from a human donor with multiple sclerosis. Sequencing was done on a sample of CD8+ T cells from PBMCs.

The CDR3 DNA reads TGTGCCACCAGTGAACCCGTTGGTGATGAGCGGGGGAATCAAGAGACCCAGTACTTC. It yields the protein CATSEPVGDERGNQETQYF. The rearrangement uses TRBV24-1 and TRBJ2-5; 8 bases line up with TRBD2. From germline, CDR1 is KGHDR and CDR2 SFDVKD. With 4 bases clipped from V and 2 bases from J, the junction kept 17 bases outside the gene matches. CDR3 size: 19 residues.